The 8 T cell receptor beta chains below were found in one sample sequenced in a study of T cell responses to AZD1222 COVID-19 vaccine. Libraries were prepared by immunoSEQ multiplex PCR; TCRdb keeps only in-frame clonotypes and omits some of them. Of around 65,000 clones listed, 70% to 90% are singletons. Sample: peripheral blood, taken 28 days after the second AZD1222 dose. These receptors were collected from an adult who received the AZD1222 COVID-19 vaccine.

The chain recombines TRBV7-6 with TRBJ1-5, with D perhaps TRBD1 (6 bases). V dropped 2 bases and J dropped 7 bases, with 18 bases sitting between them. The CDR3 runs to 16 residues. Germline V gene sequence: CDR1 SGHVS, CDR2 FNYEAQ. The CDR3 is CASSLKRGGRGQPQHF. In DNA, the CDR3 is TGTGCCAGCAGCTTAAAGAGGGGGGGGAGAGGCCAGCCCCAGCATTTT.

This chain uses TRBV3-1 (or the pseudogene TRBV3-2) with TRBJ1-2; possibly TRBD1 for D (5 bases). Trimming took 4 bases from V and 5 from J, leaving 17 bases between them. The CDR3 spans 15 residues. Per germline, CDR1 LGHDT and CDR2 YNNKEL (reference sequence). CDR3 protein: CASSPTQGNPYGYTF. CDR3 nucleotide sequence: TGTGCCAGCAGCCCGACTCAGGGTAACCCTTATGGCTACACCTTC.

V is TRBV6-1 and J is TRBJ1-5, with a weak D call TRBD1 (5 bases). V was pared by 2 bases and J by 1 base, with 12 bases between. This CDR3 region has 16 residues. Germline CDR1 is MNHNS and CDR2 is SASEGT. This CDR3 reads CASSEKGRGSNQPQHF. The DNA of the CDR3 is TGTGCCAGCAGTGAAAAAGGGCGGGGCAGCAATCAGCCCCAGCATTTT.

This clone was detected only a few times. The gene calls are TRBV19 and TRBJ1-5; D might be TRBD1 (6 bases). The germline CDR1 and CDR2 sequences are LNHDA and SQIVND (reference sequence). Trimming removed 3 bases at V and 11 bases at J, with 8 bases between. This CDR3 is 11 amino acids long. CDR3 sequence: CASSIEGAQHF. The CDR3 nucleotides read TGTGCCAGTAGTATCGAGGGGGCCCAGCATTTT.

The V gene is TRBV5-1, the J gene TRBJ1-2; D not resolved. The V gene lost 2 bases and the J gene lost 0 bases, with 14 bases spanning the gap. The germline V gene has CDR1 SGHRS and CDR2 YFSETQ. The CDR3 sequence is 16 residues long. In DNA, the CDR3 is TGCGCCAGCAGCTTCAACAGAGACTCATCTAACTATGGCTACACCTTC. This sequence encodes CASSFNRDSSNYGYTF. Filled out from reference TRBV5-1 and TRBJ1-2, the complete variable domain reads KAGVTQTPRYLIKTRGQQVTLSCSPISGHRSVSWYQQTPGQGLQFLFEYFSETQRNKGNFPGRFSGRQFSNSRSEMNVSTLELGDSALYLCASSFNRDSSNYGYTFGSGTRLTVV.

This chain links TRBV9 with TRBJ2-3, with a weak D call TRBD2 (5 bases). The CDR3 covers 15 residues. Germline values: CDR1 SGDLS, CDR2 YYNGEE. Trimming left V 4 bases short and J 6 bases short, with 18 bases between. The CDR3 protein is CASSPLAREKDTQYF. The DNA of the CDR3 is TGTGCCAGCAGCCCACTCGCAAGGGAGAAGGATACGCAGTATTTT.

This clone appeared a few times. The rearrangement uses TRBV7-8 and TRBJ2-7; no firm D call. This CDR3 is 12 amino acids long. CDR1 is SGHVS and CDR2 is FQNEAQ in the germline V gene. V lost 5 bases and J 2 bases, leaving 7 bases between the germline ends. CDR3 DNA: TGTGCCAGCAGCCAGCAGGCCTACGAGCAGTACTTC. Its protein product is CASSQQAYEQYF.

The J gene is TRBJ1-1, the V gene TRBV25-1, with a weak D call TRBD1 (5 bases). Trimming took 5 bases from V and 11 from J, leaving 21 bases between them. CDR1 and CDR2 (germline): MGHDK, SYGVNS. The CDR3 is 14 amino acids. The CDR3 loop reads CASSTGLGGRGAFF. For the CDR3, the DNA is TGTGCCAGCAGTACAGGATTGGGAGGACGGGGGGCTTTCTTT.